The 4 T cell receptor beta chains below all came from one sample that was sequenced in a study of blood T cell repertoires in COVID-19. Only in-frame clones appear in the TCRdb table, and some are missing; sequencing was by immunoSEQ multiplex PCR. The sample has 25,000 to 35,000 clones, approximately 87% seen once. The sample comprised peripheral blood. Every receptor here comes from a human donor with active COVID-19. The donor label of this sample is uncertain.

The chain joins TRBV11-2 to TRBJ2-7; TRBD2 matches at 11 bases. The V and J ends lost 4 bases and 1 base, in that order; junction bases with no gene match: 3. Germline loops: CDR1 SGHAT, CDR2 FQNNGV. This CDR3 contains 15 residues. The CDR3 region has the DNA TGTGCCAGCAGCTGGCTAGCGGGGGGTTCCTACGAGCAGTACTTC. Its translation: CASSWLAGGSYEQYF. Filled out from reference TRBV11-2 and TRBJ2-7, the complete variable domain reads EAGVAQSPRYKIIEKRQSVAFWCNPISGHATLYWYQQILGQGPKLLIQFQNNGVVDDSQLPKDRFSAERLKGVDSTLKIQPAKLEDSAVYLCASSWLAGGSYEQYFGPGTRLTVT.

This chain connects TRBV29-1 to TRBJ2-3; possible D gene TRBD1, 5 bases. This CDR3 has 14 amino acids. Germline-derived CDR1 and CDR2 are SQVTM and ANQGSEA. V was trimmed by 3 bases and J by 0 bases, leaving 10 bases between them. The CDR3 DNA is TGCAGCGTTGACCCGACAGAGAGCACAGATACGCAGTATTTT. Protein sequence: CSVDPTESTDTQYF.

V usage is TRBV5-1 and J usage is TRBJ2-1; tentatively, D is TRBD1 (5 bases). This CDR3 region has 13 residues. V dropped 1 base and J dropped 3 bases, with 5 bases sitting between them. Germline V gene sequence: CDR1 SGHRS, CDR2 YFSETQ. The CDR3 DNA sequence: TGCGCCAGCAGCTTGCAGGGCTACAATGAGCAGTTCTTC. Its protein is CASSLQGYNEQFF.

V gene TRBV28 combines with J gene TRBJ1-4; perhaps TRBD1 as D (6 bases). This CDR3 region has 14 residues. Deletions cut 7 bases from V and 7 bases from J, with 16 bases between. Germline V gives CDR1 MDHEN, CDR2 SYDVKM. The CDR3 loop reads CASTGGGGGEKLFF. CDR3 coding DNA: TGTGCCAGCACAGGAGGGGGGGGCGGTGAAAAACTGTTTTTT.